These T cell receptor beta chains were read from a single sample in a study of metastatic and nonmetastatic thyroid tumors. TCRdb re-called the PCR reads through MiXCR. The repertoire holds about 36,000 clones, with 20% to 25% as singletons. Material for sequencing was blood. These receptors were collected from a female donor with papillary thyroid cancer or a benign thyroid nodule (not recorded which). Some clones in this sample may be carry-over from other donors' samples. CDR3s include the opening cysteine and the closing phenylalanine or tryptophan. Fields, in order: V gene, clone size, D gene, J gene, CDR3 DNA, CDR3 protein. A D gene is named only where the DNA matches it firmly. Size is stated for part of the rows, as once, few or many counts, or as a class when the clone is expanded.

TRBV9	many	TRBD1	TRBJ2-1	TGTGCCAGCAGCAGTCCAACAGGGGTTGAGCAGTTCTTC	CASSSPTGVEQFF
TRBV28	-	-	TRBJ1-2	TGTGCCAGCAGTTTATTGACCTATGGCTACACCTTC	CASSLLTYGYTF
TRBV30	few	TRBD2	TRBJ2-7	TGTGCCTGGAGTGTAAGGGGAGGGAGGTGGGGGCAGTACTTC	CAWSVRGGRWGQYF
TRBV7-2	-	-	TRBJ1-2	TGTGCCAGCAGCCAAGGCCGCTTGACTTATGGCTACACCTTC	CASSQGRLTYGYTF
TRBV28	many	-	TRBJ2-2	TGTGCCAGTGTCTTAAACGGGGAGCTGTTTTTT	CASVLNGELFF
TRBV11-2	many	-	TRBJ2-7	TGTGCCAGCAGCCAGAGACCCGGGACCTCCTACGAGCAGTACTTC	CASSQRPGTSYEQYF
TRBV19	-	-	TRBJ1-6	TGTGCCAGTGATCACAGTGGAGTGAATTCACCCCTCCACTTT	CASDHSGVNSPLHF
TRBV20-1	-	-	TRBJ1-5	TGCAGTGCTATGGGGGTCGGCGGACTCAATCAGCCCCAGCATTTT	CSAMGVGGLNQPQHF
TRBV18	-	TRBD1	TRBJ1-1	TGTGCCAGCTCAGAAACTACAGGGGGAGGTGAAGCTTTCTTT	CASSETTGGGEAFF
TRBV27	few	-	TRBJ2-1	TGTGCCAGCAGTCCCCTTTGGGGCGAGCGGTTCTTC	CASSPLWGERFF
TRBV15	many	TRBD1	TRBJ1-2	TGTGCCACCAGAACCACAGGGGGGGCGCGCGGCTACACCTTC	CATRTTGGARGYTF
TRBV20-1	many	-	TRBJ2-4	TGCAGTGCTAGAGCCGGCGTAGCAAACAAAAACATTCAGTACTTC	CSARAGVANKNIQYF